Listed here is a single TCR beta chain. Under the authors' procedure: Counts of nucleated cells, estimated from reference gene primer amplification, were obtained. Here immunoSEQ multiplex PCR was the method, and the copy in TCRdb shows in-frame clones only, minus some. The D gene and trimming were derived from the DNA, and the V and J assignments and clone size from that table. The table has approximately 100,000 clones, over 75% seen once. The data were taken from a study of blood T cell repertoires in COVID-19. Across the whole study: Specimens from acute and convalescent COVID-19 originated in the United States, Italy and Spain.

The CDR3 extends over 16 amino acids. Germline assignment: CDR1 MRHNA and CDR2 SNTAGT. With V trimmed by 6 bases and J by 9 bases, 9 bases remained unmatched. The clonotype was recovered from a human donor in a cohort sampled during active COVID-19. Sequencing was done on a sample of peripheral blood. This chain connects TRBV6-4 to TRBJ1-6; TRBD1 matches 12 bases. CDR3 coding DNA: TGTGCCAGCAGGGTTGGGACAGGGGGCGTGGGTTCACCCCTCCACTTT. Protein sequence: CASRVGTGGVGSPLHF.